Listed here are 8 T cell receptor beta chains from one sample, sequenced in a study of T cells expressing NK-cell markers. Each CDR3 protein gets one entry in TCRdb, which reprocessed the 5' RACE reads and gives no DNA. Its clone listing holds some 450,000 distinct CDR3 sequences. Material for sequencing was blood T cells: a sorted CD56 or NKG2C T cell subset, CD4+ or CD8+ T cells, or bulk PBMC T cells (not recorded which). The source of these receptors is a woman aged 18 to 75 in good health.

The CDR3 reads CASTPPQGDEQYF. The chain employs TRBV12-3 or TRBV12-4 and TRBJ2-7; without DNA, the TCRdb call of TRBD1 cannot be checked. The CDR3 length is 13 residues.

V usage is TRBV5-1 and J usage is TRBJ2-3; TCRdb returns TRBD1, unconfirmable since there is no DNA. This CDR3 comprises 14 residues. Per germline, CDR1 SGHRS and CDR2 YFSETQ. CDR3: CASSLDSTEDTQYF.

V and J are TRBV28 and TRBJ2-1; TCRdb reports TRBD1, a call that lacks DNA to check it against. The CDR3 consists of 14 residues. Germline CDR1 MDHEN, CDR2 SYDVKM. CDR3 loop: CASSTGVPYNEQFF. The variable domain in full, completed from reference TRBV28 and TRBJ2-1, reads DVKVTQSSRYLVKRTGEKVFLECVQDMDHENMFWYRQDPGLGLRLIYFSYDVKMKEKGDIPEGYSVSREKKERFSLILESASTNQTSMYLCASSTGVPYNEQFFGPGTRLTVL.

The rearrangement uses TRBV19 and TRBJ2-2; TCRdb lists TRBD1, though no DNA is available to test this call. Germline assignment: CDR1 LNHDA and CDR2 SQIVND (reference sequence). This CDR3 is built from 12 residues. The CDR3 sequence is CASSSGVGELFF. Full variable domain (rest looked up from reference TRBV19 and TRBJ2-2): DGGITQSPKYLFRKEGQNVTLSCEQNLNHDAMYWYRQDPGQGLRLIYYSQIVNDFQKGDIAEGYSVSREKKESFPLTVTSAQKNPTAFYLCASSSGVGELFFGEGSRLTVL.

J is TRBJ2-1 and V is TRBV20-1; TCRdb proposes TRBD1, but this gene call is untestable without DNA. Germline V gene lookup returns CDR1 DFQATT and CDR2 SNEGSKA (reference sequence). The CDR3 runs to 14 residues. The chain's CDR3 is CSAREGTGPNEQFF.

The CDR3 here is CASSFAVKISDTQYF. The V call is TRBV5-1, the J call TRBJ2-3. This CDR3 is built from 15 residues. The germline gives CDR1 SGHRS, CDR2 YFSETQ. Looking up the rest from reference TRBV5-1 and TRBJ2-3 gives the full variable domain: KAGVTQTPRYLIKTRGQQVTLSCSPISGHRSVSWYQQTPGQGLQFLFEYFSETQRNKGNFPGRFSGRQFSNSRSEMNVSTLELGDSALYLCASSFAVKISDTQYFGPGTRLTVL.

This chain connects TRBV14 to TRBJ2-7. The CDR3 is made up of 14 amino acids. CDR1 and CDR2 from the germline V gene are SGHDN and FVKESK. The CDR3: CASSQVAGPYEQYF.

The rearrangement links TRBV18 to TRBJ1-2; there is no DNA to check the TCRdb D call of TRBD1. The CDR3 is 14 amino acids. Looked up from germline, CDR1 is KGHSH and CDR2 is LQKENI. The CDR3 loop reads CASSPQGLPGGYTF.